The present T cell receptor beta chain was sequenced within a study of cytomegalovirus exposure and HLA in healthy donors. Findings and limits, study-wide: Among the CMV-associated chains, a few were confirmed in vitro as specific for CMV antigens. Previously analyzed data showed that most TCR beta V segments were productive at a frequency of about 87% or about 30%. Cytomegalovirus-associated status was assigned to approximately 160 TCR beta chains.

This cohort consisted of healthy bone marrow donors. CDR3 size: 18 residues. With 8 bases clipped from V and 0 bases from J, the junction kept 18 bases outside the gene matches. Per the germline V gene, CDR1 is SQVTM and CDR2 is ANQGSEA. Points on this clone: Antigen unknown.

Use of 60 Vbeta and 13 Jbeta primers characterized the PCR. Here immunoSEQ multiplex PCR was the method, and the copy in TCRdb shows in-frame clones only, minus some. Its clone listing holds under 50,000 clones. The sample was PBMCs. The sequence was obtained from a male donor in good health and CMV-seronegative. The rearrangement links TRBV29-1 to TRBJ2-7, with 11 bases that match TRBD2. CDR3 DNA: TGCAGCTTCCTGGGGGGCCTTAGCGGGGGGGTGAACTCCTACGAGCAGTACTTC. Its translation is CSFLGGLSGGVNSYEQYF.